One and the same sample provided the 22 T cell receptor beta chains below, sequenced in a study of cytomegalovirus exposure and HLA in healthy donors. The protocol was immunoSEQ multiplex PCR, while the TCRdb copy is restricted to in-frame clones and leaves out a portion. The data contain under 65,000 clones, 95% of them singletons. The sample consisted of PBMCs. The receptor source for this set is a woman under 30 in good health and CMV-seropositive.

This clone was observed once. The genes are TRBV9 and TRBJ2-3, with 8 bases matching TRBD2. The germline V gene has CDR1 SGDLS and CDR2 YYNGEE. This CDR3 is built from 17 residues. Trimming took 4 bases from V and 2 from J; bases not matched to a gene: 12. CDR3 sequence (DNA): TGTGCCAGCAGCCCCCTCGGGGGAGCGGGGGACACAGATACGCAGTATTTT. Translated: CASSPLGGAGDTDTQYF.

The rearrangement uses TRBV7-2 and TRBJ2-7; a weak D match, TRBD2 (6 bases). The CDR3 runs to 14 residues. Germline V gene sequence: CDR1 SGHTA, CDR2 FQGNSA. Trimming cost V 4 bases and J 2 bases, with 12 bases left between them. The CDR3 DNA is TGTGCCAGCAGCTCCTGGACTAACGCCTACGAGCAGTACTTC. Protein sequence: CASSSWTNAYEQYF.

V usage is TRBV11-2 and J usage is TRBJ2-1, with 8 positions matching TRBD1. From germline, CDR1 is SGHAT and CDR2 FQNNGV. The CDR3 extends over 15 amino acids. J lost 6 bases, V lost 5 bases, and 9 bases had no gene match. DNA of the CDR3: TGTGCCAGCAGCCCTCGCAGGGGGCGCCTCAATGAGCAGTTCTTC. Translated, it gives CASSPRRGRLNEQFF.

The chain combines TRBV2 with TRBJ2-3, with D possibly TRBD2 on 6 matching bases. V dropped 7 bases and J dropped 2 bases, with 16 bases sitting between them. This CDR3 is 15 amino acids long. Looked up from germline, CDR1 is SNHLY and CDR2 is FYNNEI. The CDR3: CASTVLAVATDTQYF. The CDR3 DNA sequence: TGTGCCAGCACGGTGTTAGCGGTCGCCACAGATACGCAGTATTTT.

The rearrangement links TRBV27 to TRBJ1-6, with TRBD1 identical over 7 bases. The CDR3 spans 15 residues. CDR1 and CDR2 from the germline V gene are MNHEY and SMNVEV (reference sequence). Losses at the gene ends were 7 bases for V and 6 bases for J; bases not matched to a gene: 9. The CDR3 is CASTTSRGPNSPLHF. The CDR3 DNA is TGTGCCAGCACTACCTCGAGGGGGCCTAATTCACCCCTCCACTTT.

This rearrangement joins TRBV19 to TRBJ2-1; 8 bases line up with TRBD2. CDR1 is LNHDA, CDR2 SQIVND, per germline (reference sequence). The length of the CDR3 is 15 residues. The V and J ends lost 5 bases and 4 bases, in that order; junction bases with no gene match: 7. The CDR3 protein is CASSATSGDYNEQFF. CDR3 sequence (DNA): TGTGCCAGTAGTGCTACTAGCGGAGATTACAATGAGCAGTTCTTC.

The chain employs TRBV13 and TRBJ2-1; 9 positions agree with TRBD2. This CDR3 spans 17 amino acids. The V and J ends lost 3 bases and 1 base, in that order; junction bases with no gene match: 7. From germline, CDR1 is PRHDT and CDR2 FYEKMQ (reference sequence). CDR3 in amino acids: CASSFEAGGPSYNEQFF. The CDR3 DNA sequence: TGTGCCAGCAGCTTTGAAGCGGGGGGCCCTTCCTACAATGAGCAGTTCTTC.

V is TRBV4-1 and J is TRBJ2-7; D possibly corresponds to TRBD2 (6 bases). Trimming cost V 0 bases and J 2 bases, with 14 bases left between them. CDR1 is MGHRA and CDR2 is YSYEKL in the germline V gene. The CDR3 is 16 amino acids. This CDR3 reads CASSQDTSPDPYEQYF. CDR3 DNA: TGCGCCAGCAGCCAAGATACTAGCCCTGATCCCTACGAGCAGTACTTC.

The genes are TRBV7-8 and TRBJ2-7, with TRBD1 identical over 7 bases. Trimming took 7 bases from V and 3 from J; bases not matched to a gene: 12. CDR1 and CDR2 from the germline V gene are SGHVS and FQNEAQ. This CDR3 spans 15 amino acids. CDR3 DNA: TGTGCCAGCAACCCAATTAGGGGGCGAGACTACGAGCAGTACTTC. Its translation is CASNPIRGRDYEQYF.

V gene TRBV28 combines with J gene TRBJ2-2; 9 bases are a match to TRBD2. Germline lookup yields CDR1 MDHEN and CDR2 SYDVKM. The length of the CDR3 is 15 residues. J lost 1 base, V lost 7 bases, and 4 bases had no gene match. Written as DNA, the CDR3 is TGTGCCAGCACCCGACTAGCGGTGAACACCGGGGAGCTGTTTTTT. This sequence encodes CASTRLAVNTGELFF.

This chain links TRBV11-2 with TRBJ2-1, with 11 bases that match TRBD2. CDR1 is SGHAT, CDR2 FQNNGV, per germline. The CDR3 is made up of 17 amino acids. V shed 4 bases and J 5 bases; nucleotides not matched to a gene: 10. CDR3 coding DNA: TGTGCCAGCAGCTCACACCGTACTAGCGGGAGAAACAATGAGCAGTTCTTC. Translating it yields CASSSHRTSGRNNEQFF. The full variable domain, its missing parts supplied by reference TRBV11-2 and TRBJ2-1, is EAGVAQSPRYKIIEKRQSVAFWCNPISGHATLYWYQQILGQGPKLLIQFQNNGVVDDSQLPKDRFSAERLKGVDSTLKIQPAKLEDSAVYLCASSSHRTSGRNNEQFFGPGTRLTVL.

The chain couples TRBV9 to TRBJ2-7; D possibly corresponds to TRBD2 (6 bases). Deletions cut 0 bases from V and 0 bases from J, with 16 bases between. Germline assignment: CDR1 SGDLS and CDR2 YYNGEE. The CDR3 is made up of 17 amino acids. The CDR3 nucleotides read TGTGCCAGCAGCGTAGGGACGACTAGTTCTTTCTCCTACGAGCAGTACTTC. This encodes CASSVGTTSSFSYEQYF.

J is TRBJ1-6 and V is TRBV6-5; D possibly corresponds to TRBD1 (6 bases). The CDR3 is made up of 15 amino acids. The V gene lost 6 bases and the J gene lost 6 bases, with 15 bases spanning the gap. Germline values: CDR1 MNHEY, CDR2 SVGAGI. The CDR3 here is CASRKGQTINSPLHF. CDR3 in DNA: TGTGCCAGCAGAAAAGGACAGACAATTAATTCACCCCTCCACTTT.

This CDR3 reads CASSSTGDRNEKLFF. In DNA form, the CDR3 reads TGTGCCAGCAGCTCTACAGGGGACCGTAATGAAAAACTGTTTTTT. The chain carries TRBV9 and TRBJ1-4, with 7 nucleotides matching TRBD1. V lost 4 bases and J lost 4; bases outside the gene matches: 7. The CDR3 consists of 15 residues. CDR1 is SGDLS, CDR2 YYNGEE, per germline.

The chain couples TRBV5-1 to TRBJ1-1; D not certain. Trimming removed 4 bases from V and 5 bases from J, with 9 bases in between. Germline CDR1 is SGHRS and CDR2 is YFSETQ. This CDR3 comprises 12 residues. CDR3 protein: CASSGPGTEAFF. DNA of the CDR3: TGCGCCAGCAGCGGACCGGGGACTGAAGCTTTCTTT.

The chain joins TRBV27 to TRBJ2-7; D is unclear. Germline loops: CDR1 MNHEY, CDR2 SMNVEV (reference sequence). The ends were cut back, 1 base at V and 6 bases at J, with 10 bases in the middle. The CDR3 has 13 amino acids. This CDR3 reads CASSLWSAGEQYF. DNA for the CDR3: TGTGCCAGCAGTTTATGGTCCGCCGGCGAGCAGTACTTC.

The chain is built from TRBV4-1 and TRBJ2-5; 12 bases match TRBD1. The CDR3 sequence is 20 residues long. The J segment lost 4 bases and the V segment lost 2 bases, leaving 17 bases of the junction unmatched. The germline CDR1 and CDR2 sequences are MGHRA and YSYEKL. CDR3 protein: CASSQKPGTGGAGTLETQYF. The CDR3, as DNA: TGCGCCAGCAGCCAAAAACCCGGGACAGGGGGCGCGGGTACGTTAGAGACCCAGTACTTC.

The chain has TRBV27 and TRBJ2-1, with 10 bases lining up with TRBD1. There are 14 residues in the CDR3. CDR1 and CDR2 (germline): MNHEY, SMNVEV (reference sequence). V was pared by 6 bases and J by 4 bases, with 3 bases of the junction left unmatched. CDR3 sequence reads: CASSGQGDYNEQFF. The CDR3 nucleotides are TGTGCCAGCAGCGGACAGGGGGATTACAATGAGCAGTTCTTC.

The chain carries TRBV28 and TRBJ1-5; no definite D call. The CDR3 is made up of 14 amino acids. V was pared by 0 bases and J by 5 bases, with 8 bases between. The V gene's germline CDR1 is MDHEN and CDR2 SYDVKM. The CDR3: CASSLWEEDQPQHF. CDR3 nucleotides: TGTGCCAGCAGTTTATGGGAGGAGGATCAGCCCCAGCATTTT. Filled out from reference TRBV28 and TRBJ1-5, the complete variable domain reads DVKVTQSSRYLVKRTGEKVFLECVQDMDHENMFWYRQDPGLGLRLIYFSYDVKMKEKGDIPEGYSVSREKKERFSLILESASTNQTSMYLCASSLWEEDQPQHFGDGTRLSIL.

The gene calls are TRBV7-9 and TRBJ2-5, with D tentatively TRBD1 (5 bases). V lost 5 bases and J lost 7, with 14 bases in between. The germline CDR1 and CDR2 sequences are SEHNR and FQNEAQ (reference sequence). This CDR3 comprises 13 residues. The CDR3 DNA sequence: TGTGCCAGCAGCCGAAGGGGCCCGGGGACCCAGTACTTC. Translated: CASSRRGPGTQYF.

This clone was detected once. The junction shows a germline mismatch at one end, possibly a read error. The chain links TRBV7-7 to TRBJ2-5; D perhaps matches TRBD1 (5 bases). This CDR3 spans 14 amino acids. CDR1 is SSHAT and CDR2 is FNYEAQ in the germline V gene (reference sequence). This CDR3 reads CASSLRQGGETQYF. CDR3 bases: TGTGCTAGCAGCTTACGGCAGGGTGGAGAGACCCAGTACTTC.

CDR3 coding DNA: TGTGCCAGCAATCACCGGAGGATGGACACCATATATTTT. Protein sequence: CASNHRRMDTIYF. The chain couples TRBV28 to TRBJ1-3; D gene uncertain. Germline loops: CDR1 MDHEN, CDR2 SYDVKM. Trimming took off 7 bases at V and 8 bases at J, with 15 bases between the two ends. This CDR3 has 13 amino acids. The whole variable domain, remainder taken from reference TRBV28 and TRBJ1-3, is DVKVTQSSRYLVKRTGEKVFLECVQDMDHENMFWYRQDPGLGLRLIYFSYDVKMKEKGDIPEGYSVSREKKERFSLILESASTNQTSMYLCASNHRRMDTIYFGEGSWLTVV.